These 26 T cell receptor beta chains originate from one sample sequenced in a study of shared clonotypes between healthy human individuals. Method: immunoSEQ multiplex PCR; TCRdb's copy keeps in-frame clones and lacks some. Found here are roughly 2.6 million clones, over 85% of them singletons; the top ten hold 0.14%. Sequencing was performed on naive CD4+ T cells sorted from blood. The subset here: CD45RA+ positively selected. These receptors all stem from a man between 18 and 35 years old in good health.

This clone was seen only once. The V gene is TRBV7-2, the J gene TRBJ1-4; 9 bases are a match to TRBD1. The germline V gene encodes CDR1 SGHTA and CDR2 FQGNSA. Trimming at V came to 5 bases and at J to 8 bases, leaving 9 bases not matched to a gene. This CDR3 contains 15 residues. The CDR3 sequence is CASSITGTGREKLFF. The CDR3 region has the DNA TGTGCCAGCAGCATCACCGGGACAGGGAGGGAAAAACTGTTTTTT.

This clone appeared once. The V and J genes are TRBV7-2 and TRBJ2-7; no definite D call. Germline values: CDR1 SGHTA, CDR2 FQGNSA. The V end was cut by 2 bases, the J end by 3 bases, with 8 bases between. This CDR3 has 13 residues. CDR3 region: CASSLSQNYEQYF. In nucleotides, the CDR3 is TGTGCCAGCAGCTTATCCCAAAACTACGAGCAGTACTTC.

The CDR3 sequence: CASRGVGNYGYTF. The CDR3 nucleotides read TGTGCCAGCAGAGGGGTTGGGAACTATGGCTACACCTTC. This chain uses TRBV2 with TRBJ1-2; D is possibly TRBD1 (5 bases). CDR3 length equals 13 residues. CDR1 and CDR2 (germline): SNHLY, FYNNEI. Trimming stripped 6 bases from V and 2 bases from J, with 10 bases between.

The genes are TRBV5-1 and TRBJ2-3, with D possibly being TRBD2 (5 bases). Trimming took 2 bases from V and 0 from J, leaving 16 bases between them. Germline CDR1 reads SGHRS; CDR2 reads YFSETQ. The CDR3 spans 17 residues. For the CDR3, the DNA is TGCGCCAGCAGCTTCGAGGCGGGTCCAACTAGCACAGATACGCAGTATTTT. The encoded protein is CASSFEAGPTSTDTQYF.

This chain links TRBV30 with TRBJ2-6; TRBD1 agrees at 8 bases. V shed 2 bases, J shed 17 bases, and the junction held 11 bases outside the gene matches. The germline V gene encodes CDR1 GTSNPN and CDR2 SVGIG (reference sequence). The CDR3 sequence is 13 residues long. The CDR3 region is CAWSQQGGGVVTF. In nucleotides, the CDR3 is TGTGCCTGGAGTCAACAGGGGGGCGGGGTCGTGACTTTC. Filled out from reference TRBV30 and TRBJ2-6, the complete variable domain reads SQTIHQWPATLVQPVGSPLSLECTVEGTSNPNLYWYRQAAGRGLQLLFYSVGIGQISSEVPQNLSASRPQDRQFILSSKKLLLSDSGFYLCAWSQQGGGVVTFGAGSRLTVL.

V gene TRBV15 combines with J gene TRBJ2-3, with D possibly TRBD2 on 7 matching bases. The germline gives CDR1 LNHNV, CDR2 YYDKDF (reference sequence). The CDR3 is made up of 16 amino acids. The V end lost 5 bases, the J end lost 3 bases, and 18 bases lay between the germline ends. CDR3 sequence (DNA): TGTGCCACCAGCTCGGGGGGCCTGGTATTTACAGATACGCAGTATTTT. This codes for CATSSGGLVFTDTQYF. Full variable domain (missing parts from reference TRBV15 and TRBJ2-3): DAMVIQNPRYQVTQFGKPVTLSCSQTLNHNVMYWYQQKSSQAPKLLFHYYDKDFNNEADTPDNFQSRRPNTSFCFLDIRSPGLGDTAMYLCATSSGGLVFTDTQYFGPGTRLTVL.

The chain carries TRBV7-9 and TRBJ2-7; perhaps TRBD1 as D (6 bases). CDR3 length: 13 amino acids. Germline CDR1 and CDR2: SEHNR and FQNEAQ (reference sequence). Trimming pared 5 bases from V and 7 bases from J, leaving 15 bases between. CDR3 DNA sequence: TGTGCCAGCAGCCGGGACACCCTTGAGGAGCAGTACTTC. It specifies CASSRDTLEEQYF.

J is TRBJ1-2 and V is TRBV5-4; D gene ambiguous. V was clipped by 1 base and J by 6 bases, with 10 bases between them. This CDR3 region has 13 residues. In germline, CDR1 is SGHNT, CDR2 YYREEE (reference sequence). CDR3 sequence: CASSLISDHGYTF. The CDR3 nucleotides are TGTGCCAGCAGCTTGATCAGCGATCATGGCTACACCTTC. Full variable domain (rest looked up from reference TRBV5-4 and TRBJ1-2): ETGVTQSPTHLIKTRGQQVTLRCSSQSGHNTVSWYQQALGQGPQFIFQYYREEENGRGNFPPRFSGLQFPNYSSELNVNALELDDSALYLCASSLISDHGYTFGSGTRLTVV.

The J gene is TRBJ2-7, the V gene TRBV6-1; TRBD2 agrees at 9 bases. CDR1 is MNHNS, CDR2 SASEGT, per germline. The CDR3 consists of 17 residues. J gave up 1 base and V 0 bases, and 7 bases lay outside the gene matches. The CDR3 spells CASSEAGGRAPSYEQYF. The CDR3 bases are TGTGCCAGCAGTGAAGCTGGCGGGAGGGCCCCGTCCTACGAGCAGTACTTC.

V gene TRBV5-1 combines with J gene TRBJ2-5, with a possible D match to TRBD1 (7 bases). CDR3 length: 15 amino acids. Trimming stripped 1 base from V and 5 bases from J, with 15 bases between. The germline V gene encodes CDR1 SGHRS and CDR2 YFSETQ. For the CDR3, the DNA is TGCGCCAGCAGCTTGACAGGGGAGGTCGGGGAGACCCAGTACTTC. Its translation: CASSLTGEVGETQYF.

The rearrangement joins TRBV25-1 to TRBJ2-7; TRBD2 matches 9 bases. With V trimmed by 4 bases and J by 2 bases, 9 bases remained unmatched. This CDR3 has 16 amino acids. CDR1 is MGHDK, CDR2 SYGVNS, per germline. CDR3 loop: CASSVAGGPPAYEQYF. The CDR3 coding sequence is TGTGCCAGCAGTGTGGCGGGAGGGCCCCCGGCCTACGAGCAGTACTTC.

Regarding this clone: Other DNA sequences in this sample translate to the same CDR3. The rearrangement links TRBV5-1 to TRBJ2-3; 8 bases map to TRBD2. The CDR3 spans 15 residues. The junction had 0 bases not matched to a gene; V was cut back by 0 bases and J by 0 bases. Germline V gene data show CDR1 as SGHRS and CDR2 as YFSETQ. CDR3 sequence (DNA): TGCGCCAGCAGCTTGGGCGGGGGGAGCACAGATACGCAGTATTTT. The encoded protein is CASSLGGGSTDTQYF.

A word on this clone: The sample carries other DNA sequences with the same CDR3. The CDR3 region is CASSFQGSYEQYF. DNA for the CDR3: TGTGCCAGCAGTTTCCAGGGCTCCTACGAGCAGTACTTC. The gene calls are TRBV27 and TRBJ2-7; a weak D match, TRBD1 (5 bases). The ends were cut back, 3 bases at V and 0 bases at J, with 6 bases in the middle. The CDR3 loop spans 13 amino acids. Germline assignment: CDR1 MNHEY and CDR2 SMNVEV (reference sequence).

This chain uses TRBV6-1 with TRBJ1-2, with D unclear. The CDR3 consists of 11 residues. The germline V gene encodes CDR1 MNHNS and CDR2 SASEGT. Trimming shortened V by 9 bases and J by 5 bases, and 10 bases separated the two germline ends. The CDR3 coding sequence is TGTGCCAGTGATCCGGGGTATGGCTACACCTTC. Protein sequence: CASDPGYGYTF.

V and J are TRBV19 and TRBJ1-1, with D perhaps TRBD1 (6 bases). Germline CDR1 and CDR2: LNHDA and SQIVND (reference sequence). The CDR3 is 14 amino acids. Trimming took off 3 bases at V and 1 base at J, with 9 bases between the two ends. In nucleotides, the CDR3 is TGTGCCAGTAGTATGTGGGGACAGAACACTGAAGCTTTCTTT. Translation gives CASSMWGQNTEAFF. Complete variable domain (other parts from reference TRBV19 and TRBJ1-1): DGGITQSPKYLFRKEGQNVTLSCEQNLNHDAMYWYRQDPGQGLRLIYYSQIVNDFQKGDIAEGYSVSREKKESFPLTVTSAQKNPTAFYLCASSMWGQNTEAFFGQGTRLTVV.

The rearrangement joins TRBV29-1 to TRBJ2-3; D gene unclear. The germline V gene encodes CDR1 SQVTM and CDR2 ANQGSEA. The germline V and J ends were trimmed by 4 bases and 6 bases, with 14 bases remaining between them. The CDR3 runs to 13 residues. The CDR3, as DNA: TGCAGCGTTGCTGGCAGGCTCACGGATACGCAGTATTTT. This sequence encodes CSVAGRLTDTQYF.

Concerning this clone itself: Relative to the germline gene, one junction end is altered; a read error may explain this. The chain recombines TRBV9 with TRBJ2-6; D is perhaps TRBD1 (5 bases). Germline loops: CDR1 SGDLS, CDR2 YYNGEE. The CDR3 is made up of 14 amino acids. CDR3 sequence reads: CASSVPSGANILTF. DNA of the CDR3: TGTGCCAGCAGCGTCCCCTCTGGGGCCAACATCCTGACTTTC.

A single count supports this clone. The same CDR3 arises from other DNA sequences in this sample as well. This chain connects TRBV7-2 to TRBJ2-1, with D unresolved. V lost 5 bases to trimming and J lost 6 bases, with 11 bases between them. This CDR3 is 13 amino acids long. Germline-derived CDR1 and CDR2 are SGHTA and FQGNSA. CDR3 amino acids: CASSPTRVNEQFF. The CDR3 DNA follows: TGTGCCAGCAGCCCGACCCGGGTCAATGAGCAGTTCTTC.

A remark on this clone: Other DNA sequences from this sample encode an identical CDR3 as well. V gene TRBV9 combines with J gene TRBJ2-1, with D maybe TRBD2 (6 bases). Germline V gene data show CDR1 as SGDLS and CDR2 as YYNGEE. The CDR3 contains 15 residues. V shed 6 bases and J shed 0 bases, with 13 bases lying between them. As DNA, the CDR3 is TGTGCCAGCACGACCGGAGGGAGCTCCTACAATGAGCAGTTCTTC. It codes for CASTTGGSSYNEQFF.

The chain joins TRBV28 to TRBJ1-5, with 8 bases matching TRBD1. CDR1 MDHEN and CDR2 SYDVKM come from the germline V gene. The CDR3 totals 15 residues. After removal of 6 bases from V and 1 base from J, the junction contained 5 bases not matched to a gene. DNA of the CDR3: TGTGCCAGCAGCAGGGGGCGCGGGAGCAATCAGCCCCAGCATTTT. It is translated as CASSRGRGSNQPQHF.

This sequence joins TRBV5-6 and TRBJ2-5; D remains unclear. The J call is uncertain, as TRBJ2-7 better fits the DNA end. The CDR3 is 11 amino acids. Germline lookup yields CDR1 SGHDT and CDR2 YYEEEE. The DNA for the CDR3 is TGTGCCAGCAGCTTAAGGGACGAGCAGTACTTC. It translates to CASSLRDEQYF.

In this sample, this clone turned up a few times. The rearrangement joins TRBV28 to TRBJ1-6, with D uncertain. The V gene's germline CDR1 is MDHEN and CDR2 SYDVKM. V lost 4 bases, J lost 10 bases, and 14 bases lay in between. The CDR3 totals 14 residues. The CDR3 DNA reads as TGTGCCAGCAGTTCGGAGGGCATAGGCTCACCCCTCCACTTT. It encodes CASSSEGIGSPLHF.

The chain recombines TRBV7-2 with TRBJ1-2; D gene uncertain. V lost 2 bases to trimming and J lost 3 bases, with 4 bases between them. The CDR3 totals 12 residues. Germline CDR1 and CDR2: SGHTA and FQGNSA. The CDR3 nucleotides are TGTGCCAGCAGCTTATTCTACTATGGCTACACCTTC. It translates to CASSLFYYGYTF. The whole variable domain, remainder taken from reference TRBV7-2 and TRBJ1-2, is GAGVSQSPSNKVTEKGKDVELRCDPISGHTALYWYRQSLGQGLEFLIYFQGNSAPDKSGLPSDRFSAERTGGSVSTLTIQRTQQEDSAVYLCASSLFYYGYTFGSGTRLTVV.

V and J are TRBV30 and TRBJ2-3, with TRBD1 as a possible D gene (5 bases). Germline assignment: CDR1 GTSNPN and CDR2 SVGIG (reference sequence). The CDR3 has 14 residues. Trimming shortened V by 2 bases and J by 0 bases, and 9 bases separated the two germline ends. The CDR3 nucleotides are TGTGCCTGGAGTACAGGTTCTAGCACAGATACGCAGTATTTT. Its translation is CAWSTGSSTDTQYF.

The V gene is TRBV9, the J gene TRBJ2-1; TRBD2 is a possible D gene (7 bases). CDR3 length: 16 residues. In germline, CDR1 is SGDLS, CDR2 YYNGEE. Between the trimmed V and J ends, which lost 3 bases and 5 bases, there was a span of 18 bases. CDR3 DNA: TGTGCCAGCAGCGCCCCGGTGGGGGGGCGGAACAATGAGCAGTTCTTC. Its translation is CASSAPVGGRNNEQFF.

The CDR3 here is CASSQDIPPLPGELFF. The CDR3 coding sequence is TGCGCCAGCAGCCAAGACATACCTCCCCTCCCCGGGGAGCTGTTTTTT. The chain couples TRBV4-3 to TRBJ2-2; no clear D. V lost 0 bases, J lost 6 bases, and 14 bases lay in between. The germline CDR1 and CDR2 sequences are LGHNA and YSLEER. This CDR3 is 16 amino acids long.